The 20 T cell receptor beta chains given below trace back to one sample, sequenced in a study of control samples from healthy donors and cancer patients. Profiled with immunoSEQ multiplex PCR; TCRdb holds only in-frame clones, not every one. This sample carries 110,000 or so clones, about nine tenths of them seen once, and the ten largest clones take 4% to 5.5%. Sequenced sample: blood. The receptor set was obtained from a human donor in good health. The donor label of this sample is uncertain.

This clone showed up just a few times. This rearrangement joins TRBV6-5 to TRBJ1-2, with unresolved D. Germline loops: CDR1 MNHEY, CDR2 SVGAGI. The V and J ends lost 7 bases and 3 bases respectively, with 15 bases between them. This CDR3 is built from 14 residues. For the CDR3, the DNA is TGTGCCAGCAATCTTGAGGGCAGGTACTATGGCTACACCTTC. It specifies CASNLEGRYYGYTF.

The gene calls are TRBV30 and TRBJ2-5; D is possibly TRBD2 (5 bases). Between the trimmed V and J ends, which lost 0 bases and 0 bases, there was a span of 14 bases. The CDR3 contains 16 residues. Germline CDR1 reads GTSNPN; CDR2 reads SVGIG (reference sequence). CDR3 region: CAWSVRRRPNQETQYF. The CDR3 DNA reads TGTGCCTGGAGTGTAAGAAGGAGGCCCAACCAAGAGACCCAGTACTTC.

The rearrangement joins TRBV12-3 or TRBV12-4 to TRBJ1-5; D remains unclear. This CDR3 contains 9 residues. Trimming stripped 10 bases from V and 9 bases from J, with 7 bases between. The DNA of the CDR3 is TGTGCCAACCCTCTGCCCCAGCATTTT. Translated, it gives CANPLPQHF.

The CDR3: CASSERSGTNYGYTF. CDR3 DNA sequence: TGTGCCAGCAGTGAAAGGTCGGGTACCAACTATGGCTACACCTTC. This chain joins TRBV2 and TRBJ1-2; D call uncertain. Germline lookup yields CDR1 SNHLY and CDR2 FYNNEI. The CDR3 length is 15 residues. Trimming pared 2 bases from V and 2 bases from J, leaving 12 bases between.

The genes are TRBV6-4 and TRBJ2-1, with 10 bases that match TRBD1. The V segment lost 2 bases and the J segment 4 bases; nucleotides outside the gene matches: 2. Germline assignment: CDR1 MRHNA and CDR2 SNTAGT. This CDR3 is 15 amino acids long. The CDR3 spells CASSDGTGEYNEQFF. CDR3 DNA: TGTGCCAGCAGTGACGGGACAGGGGAGTACAATGAGCAGTTCTTC.

V and J are TRBV3-1 (or the pseudogene TRBV3-2) and TRBJ2-3; 8 nucleotides line up with TRBD2. The CDR3 contains 15 residues. Trimming removed 1 base from V and 6 bases from J; junction bases left unmatched: 6. Germline values: CDR1 LGHDT, CDR2 YNNKEL (reference sequence). Here the CDR3 DNA reads TGTGCCAGCAGCCAAGGGCTAGCGGGCGGGGATACGCAGTATTTT. Its translation is CASSQGLAGGDTQYF.

V and J are TRBV7-9 and TRBJ1-4, with 11 nucleotides matching TRBD1. V dropped 3 bases and J dropped 3; count of bases not matched to a gene: 0. CDR3 length: 15 amino acids. Germline V gene lookup returns CDR1 SEHNR and CDR2 FQNEAQ (reference sequence). CDR3 in amino acids: CASSLDRGPNEKLFF. For the CDR3, the DNA is TGTGCCAGCAGCTTGGACAGGGGGCCTAATGAAAAACTGTTTTTT. Using reference TRBV7-9 and TRBJ1-4 for the parts outside the CDR3, the full variable domain is DTGVSQNPRHKITKRGQNVTFRCDPISEHNRLYWYRQTLGQGPEFLTYFQNEAQLEKSRLLSDRFSAERPKGSFSTLEIQRTEQGDSAMYLCASSLDRGPNEKLFFGSGTQLSVL.

This chain links TRBV7-3 with TRBJ2-2; no definite D call. Germline V gene lookup returns CDR1 SGHTA and CDR2 FQGTGA. The CDR3 loop spans 12 amino acids. Deletions cut 5 bases from V and 3 bases from J, with 4 bases between. The CDR3 loop is CASSPDTGELFF. CDR3 DNA: TGTGCCAGCAGCCCGGACACCGGGGAGCTGTTTTTT.

The chain employs TRBV6-4 and TRBJ2-3; 9 bases fit TRBD2. CDR3 length equals 15 residues. CDR1 is MRHNA and CDR2 is SNTAGT in the germline V gene. The J segment lost 4 bases and the V segment lost 5 bases, leaving 7 bases of the junction unmatched. CDR3 region: CASSPLAGMADTQYF. The CDR3 DNA reads TGTGCCAGCAGTCCCCTAGCGGGGATGGCAGATACGCAGTATTTT.

This chain links TRBV7-9 with TRBJ2-3, with TRBD1 matching 8 bases. The CDR3 length is 17 residues. The V gene end was trimmed by 5 bases and the J gene end by 6 bases; junction bases not matched to a gene: 16. The V gene's germline CDR1 is SEHNR and CDR2 FQNEAQ (reference sequence). The CDR3 DNA is TGTGCCAGCAGCCGCCCCCGATCAGGGGGCGCAACTGATACGCAGTATTTT. Encoded protein: CASSRPRSGGATDTQYF.

The rearrangement joins TRBV30 to TRBJ1-2; D is unresolved. Germline values: CDR1 GTSNPN, CDR2 SVGIG (reference sequence). The V end was cut by 2 bases, the J end by 5 bases, with 18 bases between. The CDR3 spans 15 residues. The CDR3 DNA sequence: TGTGCCTGGAGTCGGGCTCTCCCTCGGTTGTATGGCTACACCTTC. It encodes CAWSRALPRLYGYTF.

The V gene is TRBV24-1, the J gene TRBJ2-2; 7 bases map to TRBD1. Unmatched junction bases numbered 4, after V lost 3 bases and J lost 4 bases. The CDR3 consists of 15 residues. Germline lookup yields CDR1 KGHDR and CDR2 SFDVKD. The CDR3 DNA sequence: TGTGCCACCAGTGATCGGGACAGACCCACCGGGGAGCTGTTTTTT. Translation: CATSDRDRPTGELFF.

The chain carries TRBV9 and TRBJ1-4; 7 bases are shared with TRBD1. The CDR3 sequence is 15 residues long. The J segment lost 6 bases and the V segment lost 1 base, leaving 6 bases of the junction unmatched. Per germline, CDR1 SGDLS and CDR2 YYNGEE. Here the CDR3 reads CASSVTAGGDEKLFF. Here the CDR3 DNA reads TGTGCCAGCAGCGTAACGGCAGGGGGGGATGAAAAACTGTTTTTT.

This chain links TRBV19 with TRBJ1-2; D gene uncertain. The CDR3 covers 15 residues. The V gene lost 4 bases and the J gene lost 8 bases, with 20 bases spanning the gap. Looked up from germline, CDR1 is LNHDA and CDR2 is SQIVND (reference sequence). CDR3 coding DNA: TGTGCCAGTAGTAGTCGCCCTGATCCCTTTTGGGGCTACACCTTC. It specifies CASSSRPDPFWGYTF.

In DNA, the CDR3 is TGTGCCTGGACTGCGAGCACAGATACGCAGTATTTT. As protein: CAWTASTDTQYF. The chain couples TRBV30 to TRBJ2-3; no reliable D call. Deletions cut 4 bases from V and 0 bases from J, with 5 bases between. The CDR3 spans 12 residues. Germline V lookup: CDR1 GTSNPN, CDR2 SVGIG (reference sequence).

V gene TRBV11-2 combines with J gene TRBJ1-1, with D uncertain. CDR1 and CDR2 (germline): SGHAT, FQNNGV. V lost 5 bases and J lost 10, with 14 bases in between. CDR3 length equals 12 residues. Here the CDR3 reads CASSLPRSGAFF. The CDR3 nucleotides are TGTGCCAGCAGCCTTCCCCGATCAGGAGCTTTCTTT.

The V gene is TRBV24-1, the J gene TRBJ2-1; D is unclear. Per the germline V gene, CDR1 is KGHDR and CDR2 is SFDVKD. V lost 4 bases, J lost 4 bases, and 19 bases lay in between. The CDR3 contains 17 residues. In nucleotides, the CDR3 is TGTGCCACCAGTGACCCCTCGATGTCGGCGTATTACAATGAGCAGTTCTTC. Encoded protein: CATSDPSMSAYYNEQFF.

The chain is built from TRBV19 and TRBJ2-7, with D unresolved. From germline, CDR1 is LNHDA and CDR2 SQIVND (reference sequence). The CDR3 length is 13 residues. Trimming removed 4 bases at V and 2 bases at J, with 9 bases between. The CDR3 DNA follows: TGTGCCAGTAGTAGTGACATGGCCTACGAGCAGTACTTC. The encoded protein is CASSSDMAYEQYF.

V and J are TRBV18 and TRBJ1-1; TRBD1 agrees at 7 bases. Germline CDR1 KGHSH, CDR2 LQKENI. The ends lost 2 bases at V and 4 bases at J; junction bases unmatched: 13. The CDR3 is made up of 17 amino acids. The CDR3 loop reads CASSPTRGIGAGTEAFF. The DNA of the CDR3 is TGTGCCAGCTCACCAACCAGGGGGATCGGGGCGGGCACTGAAGCTTTCTTT. The entire variable domain, with the rest obtained from reference TRBV18 and TRBJ1-1, is as follows: NAGVMQNPRHLVRRRGQEARLRCSPMKGHSHVYWYRQLPEEGLKFMVYLQKENIIDESGMPKERFSAEFPKEGPSILRIQQVVRGDSAAYFCASSPTRGIGAGTEAFFGQGTRLTVV.

The chain employs TRBV9 and TRBJ1-1, with D maybe TRBD1 (5 bases). Germline loops: CDR1 SGDLS, CDR2 YYNGEE. CDR3 length: 13 amino acids. Trimming took 4 bases from V and 4 from J, leaving 11 bases between them. CDR3 sequence reads: CASSYQGGTEAFF. The CDR3 nucleotides read TGTGCCAGCAGCTATCAGGGTGGCACTGAAGCTTTCTTT.